This T cell receptor beta chain was captured in a study of T cell responses to AZD1222 COVID-19 vaccine (dated by TCRdb to the early 2020s). Regarding the research as a whole: AZD1222 recipients whose second dose came at about 4 weeks and those whose second dose came at about 12 weeks were combined into one group, since spike-specific TCR depth and breadth did not differ between the two schedules. A total of approximately 250 trial participants underwent TCR sequencing, of whom about 210 had received two doses of AZD1222 and approximately 25 had received two doses of the MenACWY control vaccine. Trial participants were enrolled by age into 18-55, 56-69 and 70-plus year subgroups, with about 150, 27 and 61 TCR-sequenced participants respectively. What the research found in general, with its limitations: The 56-69-year group was small, and its depth increase did not reach significance, likely because of low power. Only a handful of AZD1222 recipients were SARS-CoV-2 seropositive at baseline, limiting conclusions about previously exposed vaccinees. Reportedly, almost half of the unique spike-specific TCRs recognized epitopes lying outside the regions that are mutated in the B.1.351 and B.1.1.7 variants. No day 14 peak-response samples were available, so repertoires were characterized only after the peak T cell response. After two AZD1222 doses, spike-specific TCR breadth and depth were significantly higher than at day 0 and than in MenACWY recipients. Participants were mostly white British, with more females than males. The authors suggested clonal diversity may have been underestimated. The vaccine-associated CD4 TCRs covered the entire spike protein, and the dominant responses fell in regions 160-218 and 743-854.

Note on this clone: Its antigen is still unknown. No clone much larger than this one lies a single base away; base qualities are absent.

Read against the paper, the sample's time point label means: baseline before first vaccination. The vaccinee samples were drawn from two UK trials, COV001 and COV002, one of which was a single-blind randomized controlled phase 2/3 trial testing AZD1222 (ChAdOx1 nCoV-19) in healthy adults. For TCRbeta chain sequencing, PBMC samples were collected from trial participants at day 0 and at day 28 after the second dose. The CDR3 has 14 amino acids, counting the end cysteine and phenylalanine. Of all the DNA, just the CDR3 is kept, 42 bases in frame from base 1. V loses 3 bases, J loses 4 bases, and the germline ends lie 12 bases apart. CDR1 and CDR2, looked up from the germline V gene, are MRHNA and SNTAGT. The CDR3 regions of human TCRbeta chains were analyzed by immunosequencing. Per the original workflow: Repertoire TCRs were matched against a reference library of SARS-CoV-2-specific TCRs generated with the MIRA antigen-specificity platform. Breadth was defined as the fraction of unique TCRs that were SARS-CoV-2-associated, and depth was defined as the fraction of total T cells that were SARS-CoV-2-associated. Using the MIRA data, each spike-specific TCR was mapped to the spike region that the TCR reacts to and placed in a CD4 or CD8 class. Log10-transformed breadth and depth values were compared by one-way ANOVA with Sidak's multiple comparisons tests. TCRdb stores this immuneACCESS table with in-frame sequences only. Part of the clones is absent; in the studies checked, under half of the shortfall reflects unresolved V genes, and no reason is known for the rest. V and J calls and clone size are copied from that table; D and trimming were computed from the DNA. The sample profile shows more than 100,000 clones; approximately 90% of them were found once. Together, the top ten hold more than 7.5% of the sample.

Sequencing was performed on peripheral blood, taken on day 0 of AZD1222 vaccination. The source of this sequence is an adult in good health. This chain joins TRBV6-4 to TRBJ1-2; the D gene cannot be named for sure. The DNA sequence is TGTGCCAGCAGTGATACCGGACGGGGCTATGGCTACACCTTC. Its translation reads: CASSDTGRGYGYTF.